Listed below are T cell receptor beta chains from one sample, sequenced in a study of cytomegalovirus exposure and HLA in healthy donors. Libraries were prepared by immunoSEQ multiplex PCR; TCRdb keeps only in-frame clonotypes and omits some of them. The sample has about 140,000 clones, 80% to 90% seen once. Sequencing was done on a sample of PBMCs. These receptors came from a boy younger than 10 in good health and CMV-seronegative. The CDR3 runs from the conserved cysteine through the conserved F or W. The D gene is left open where the match is weak. Clone sizes are given selectively: once, few, many, or a class where the clone is expanded.

TRBD2	TRBV5-4	TRBJ2-5	-	CASSWGRLAETQYF	TGTGCCAGCAGCTGGGGCAGACTAGCGGAGACCCAGTACTTC
-	TRBV11-2	TRBJ2-5	-	CASSLFQGGETQYF	TGTGCCAGCAGTCTATTTCAAGGGGGTGAGACCCAGTACTTC
TRBD2	TRBV4-3	TRBJ2-7	once	CASSQGLTSGSREQYF	TGCGCCAGCAGCCAAGGGTTGACTAGCGGCAGCCGCGAGCAGTACTTC
-	TRBV7-3	TRBJ2-7	-	CASSFGPGDEQYF	TGTGCCAGCAGTTTCGGACCCGGGGACGAGCAGTACTTC
-	TRBV11-2	TRBJ2-5	-	CASSSVEGGALETQYF	TGTGCCAGCAGCTCGGTCGAAGGGGGGGCCCTGGAGACCCAGTACTTC
TRBD1	TRBV25-1	TRBJ1-3	-	CASSEWTGSGNTIYF	TGTGCCAGCAGTGAATGGACAGGCTCGGGAAACACCATATATTTT
TRBD1	TRBV10-3	TRBJ1-2	-	CAISGKQGRYGYTF	TGTGCCATCAGTGGGAAACAGGGGAGGTATGGCTACACCTTC
TRBD2	TRBV7-9	TRBJ2-7	-	CASSSRSSSGTPYEQYF	TGTGCCAGCAGCTCCCGTTCCTCTAGCGGGACGCCCTACGAGCAGTACTTC
TRBD2	TRBV7-9	TRBJ2-3	-	CASSAAGGPDTQYF	TGTGCCAGCAGCGCAGCGGGGGGGCCAGATACGCAGTATTTT
TRBD2	TRBV11-3	TRBJ2-1	-	CASSGRTSGSMYEQFF	TGTGCCAGCAGCGGACGGACTAGCGGGAGTATGTATGAGCAGTTCTTC
TRBD1	TRBV9	TRBJ2-5	few	CATTGGGGRGQETQYF	TGTGCCACCACAGGGGGCGGAGGCCGGGGACAAGAGACCCAGTACTTC
-	TRBV10-3	TRBJ2-6	once	CAISEWGTASSGANVLTF	TGTGCCATCAGTGAGTGGGGGACTGCTAGCTCTGGGGCCAACGTCCTGACTTTC
-	TRBV29-1	TRBJ1-2	-	CSVQLQGNYGYTF	TGCAGCGTCCAGCTTCAGGGGAACTATGGCTACACCTTC
-	TRBV5-5	TRBJ2-1	once	CATEAGPGGEQFF	TGTGCCACCGAAGCGGGCCCAGGGGGTGAGCAGTTCTTC
-	TRBV27	TRBJ2-2	-	CASGPLQGPGELFF	TGTGCCAGCGGACCTTTACAGGGCCCCGGGGAGCTGTTTTTT
-	TRBV7-3	TRBJ1-1	once	CASSPTGGTEAFF	TGTGCCAGCAGCCCCACGGGGGGGACTGAAGCTTTCTTT
-	TRBV25-1	TRBJ2-1	-	CASSEPNHNEQFF	TGTGCCAGCAGTGAACCCAATCACAATGAGCAGTTCTTC
-	TRBV11-1	TRBJ1-6	once	CASSLGLTDSPLHF	TGTGCCAGCAGCTTAGGATTGACAGACTCACCCCTCCACTTT
-	TRBV6-1	TRBJ1-1	few	CASVWAPNTEAFF	TGTGCCAGCGTATGGGCACCGAACACTGAAGCTTTCTTT
TRBD1	TRBV4-3	TRBJ2-7	-	CASSLGQGAYEQYF	TGCGCCAGCAGCCTGGGACAGGGAGCCTACGAGCAGTACTTC
TRBD2	TRBV5-1	TRBJ2-1	-	CASSLGLAVYNEQFF	TGCGCCAGCAGCTTGGGGCTAGCGGTCTACAATGAGCAGTTCTTC
-	TRBV4-3	TRBJ2-2	few	CASSQDTGEARELFF	TGCGCCAGCAGCCAAGATACTGGGGAGGCCCGGGAGCTGTTTTTT
-	TRBV12-1	TRBJ2-1	-	CASSSYAEGAGTYNEQFF	TGTGCCAGCAGCTCGTACGCCGAGGGGGCGGGAACCTACAATGAGCAGTTCTTC
-	TRBV11-3	TRBJ1-1	-	CASSYTADTEAFF	TGTGCCAGCAGCTATACAGCCGACACTGAAGCTTTCTTT
TRBD1	TRBV19	TRBJ1-6	once	CASNNRGSTSPLHF	TGTGCCAGTAATAACAGGGGTTCTACTTCACCCCTCCACTTT
TRBD2	TRBV28	TRBJ2-7	-	CASSGPYWGGLAWPKFYEQYF	TGTGCCAGCAGTGGTCCCTACTGGGGGGGATTGGCATGGCCGAAGTTTTACGAGCAGTACTTC
-	TRBV7-2	TRBJ1-4	-	CASSTAVARDEKLFF	TGTGCCAGCAGCACAGCGGTCGCGAGGGATGAAAAACTGTTTTTT
TRBD1	TRBV27	TRBJ2-7	-	CASSFGTGPYEQYF	TGTGCCAGCAGTTTCGGGACAGGGCCCTACGAGCAGTACTTC
TRBD1	TRBV5-6	TRBJ2-7	-	CASSSTGGLGEQYF	TGTGCCAGCAGCTCCACAGGGGGTCTGGGCGAGCAGTACTTC
-	TRBV11-2	TRBJ2-1	-	CASSFGRYNEQFF	TGTGCCAGCAGCTTTGGCAGGTACAATGAGCAGTTCTTC
-	TRBV12-5	TRBJ1-1	few	CASGLDRQSTEAFF	TGTGCTAGTGGTTTGGACAGGCAAAGCACTGAAGCTTTCTTT
-	TRBV20-1	TRBJ1-3	once	CSARQGHTIYF	TGCAGTGCTAGACAGGGCCACACCATATATTTT
-	TRBV6-5	TRBJ2-5	-	CASRSLETQYF	TGTGCCAGCAGAAGCTTGGAGACCCAGTACTTC
-	TRBV5-4	TRBJ2-3	-	CASSSPAGVTNTQYF	TGTGCCAGCAGCTCCCCGGCGGGCGTCACAAATACGCAGTATTTT
-	TRBV19	TRBJ2-4	-	CASSHLGGTGWSIQYF	TGTGCCAGTAGTCATTTGGGGGGGACAGGATGGAGCATTCAGTACTTC
TRBD1	TRBV7-2	TRBJ2-7	-	CASSFGQGSYEQYF	TGTGCCAGCAGCTTCGGACAGGGTAGCTACGAGCAGTACTTC
-	TRBV6-5	TRBJ2-7	-	CASSSLGTGPEQYF	TGTGCCAGCAGCTCCCTGGGAACAGGACCCGAGCAGTACTTC
-	TRBV30	TRBJ1-1	-	CAWSPPRTARNTEAFF	TGTGCCTGGAGTCCACCGCGTACAGCCAGGAACACTGAAGCTTTCTTT
TRBD2	TRBV4-2	TRBJ2-1	-	CASSQDQSAGVLDEQFF	TGTGCCAGCAGCCAAGATCAGTCGGCGGGGGTTTTGGATGAGCAGTTCTTC
-	TRBV11-2	TRBJ1-2	-	CASSLAPGGSYYGYTF	TGTGCCAGCAGCTTAGCCCCGGGAGGGTCGTACTATGGCTACACCTTC
-	TRBV11-3	TRBJ2-7	-	CASSLVYGGEQYF	TGTGCCAGCAGCTTAGTCTACGGGGGCGAGCAGTACTTC
TRBD2	TRBV29-1	TRBJ2-1	-	CSVEGRQRGPGGNEQFF	TGCAGCGTTGAAGGAAGGCAGCGGGGGCCGGGGGGCAATGAGCAGTTCTTC
TRBD2	TRBV7-9	TRBJ2-2	once	CASSSHRTSGNTGELFF	TGTGCCAGCAGCTCCCACCGGACTAGCGGGAACACCGGGGAGCTGTTTTTT
-	TRBV25-1	TRBJ1-5	-	CASSDPGGDQPQHF	TGTGCCAGCAGTGATCCGGGGGGTGATCAGCCCCAGCATTTT